This T cell receptor beta chain appears in the sequencing data of a study of T cells in Graves' hyperthyroidism and ophthalmopathy. This CDR3 region has 17 residues. Germline V gene lookup returns CDR1 SGHTA and CDR2 FQGTGA. V shed 5 bases and J 3 bases; nucleotides not matched to a gene: 15. The investigators amplified TCR beta CDR3 regions from RNA transcripts. HTBI primers were used for first-round RT-PCR of the TCR CDR3. TCRdb reprocessed the multiplex PCR reads via MiXCR and lists one record per CDR3 protein. The sample lists about 290,000 distinct CDR3 sequences; more than 10% were seen once. Sequencing used blood. This sequence was found in a woman aged 25-40 years with Graves' hyperthyroidism that later progressed to Graves' ophthalmopathy. J is TRBJ2-7 and V is TRBV7-3, with 8 positions matching TRBD2. The CDR3 nucleotides are TGTGCCAGCAGCGTCATTGGGGGGGAAGCGGGAGTCTACGAGCAGTACTTC. It encodes CASSVIGGEAGVYEQYF.